This record concerns one T cell receptor beta chain sequence. This entry comes from a study of T cell clusters in autoimmune cytopenias. As for the study in general: The mean age of healthy donor controls was almost 57 years, the median approximately 60 years. A median of approximately 50,000 TRB reads per sample yielded a median roughly 2,300 distinct clonotypes.

Germline loops: CDR1 MNHEY, CDR2 SMNVEV (reference sequence). CDR3 length equals 15 residues. TRB was amplified by touch-down multiplex PCR, primer pools A and B combined. TCRdb processed the multiplex PCR reads again and assigns one entry to each CDR3 protein, with no DNA. The sample spans over 4,000 distinct CDR3 sequences; the ten largest clones claim about a quarter. Some 34,000 genome equivalents of blood DNA were amplified for TRB. The same specimen was also included in a second study, on T cell repertoires in aging, cancer and after chemotherapy. In that study: Age-matched healthy donors had significantly more diverse, less clonal blood TCR repertoires than untreated cancer patients. The repertoire data cannot show anything about immunological memory following chemotherapy.

Input material: peripheral blood. This chain joins TRBV27 and TRBJ2-7. This receptor was identified in a human donor in good health. CDR3 protein: CASSLMVAGSYEQYF.